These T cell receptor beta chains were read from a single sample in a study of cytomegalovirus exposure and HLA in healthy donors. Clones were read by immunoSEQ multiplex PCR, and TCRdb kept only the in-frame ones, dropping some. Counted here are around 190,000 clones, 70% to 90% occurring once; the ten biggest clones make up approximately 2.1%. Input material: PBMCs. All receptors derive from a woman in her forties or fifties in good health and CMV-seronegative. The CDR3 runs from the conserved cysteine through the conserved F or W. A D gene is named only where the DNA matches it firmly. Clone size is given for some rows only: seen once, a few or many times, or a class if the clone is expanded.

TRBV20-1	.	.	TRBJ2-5	TGCAGTGCTAACGAACGGGAGACCCAGTACTTC	CSANERETQYF
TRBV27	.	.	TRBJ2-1	TGTGCCAGCAGTTTCAGCGGAGCTTCCTACAATGAGCAGTTCTTC	CASSFSGASYNEQFF
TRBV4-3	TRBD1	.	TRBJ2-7	TGCGCCAGCAGCCCCGGACAGGTTTCGTACGAGCAGTACTTC	CASSPGQVSYEQYF
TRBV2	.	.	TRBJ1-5	TGTGCCAGCAGTGAACAGGGTAGGAATCAGCCCCAGCATTTT	CASSEQGRNQPQHF
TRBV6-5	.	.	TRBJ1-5	TGTGCCAGCAGTTACGACAGGACTGGTAATCAGCCCCAGCATTTT	CASSYDRTGNQPQHF
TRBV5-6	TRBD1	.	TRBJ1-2	TGTGCCAGCAGCTTGGTTGGGACAGAACTTAACTATGGCTACACCTTC	CASSLVGTELNYGYTF
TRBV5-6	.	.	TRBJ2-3	TGTGCCAGCAGCCCTACTCGGTTTAGCCCCCCAAGATCTACGCAGTATTTT	CASSPTRFSPPRSTQYF
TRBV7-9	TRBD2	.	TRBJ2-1	TGTGCCAGCAGTCCTACCGGGACTAGCGCTTACAATGAGCAGTTCTTC	CASSPTGTSAYNEQFF
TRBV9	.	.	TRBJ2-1	TGTGCCAGCAGCGTTTTAGCGCAGGAGCAGTTCTTC	CASSVLAQEQFF
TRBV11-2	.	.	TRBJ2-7	TGTGCCAGCAGCTTAGATAGTGCAGGGTGGGCGTACGAGCAGTACTTC	CASSLDSAGWAYEQYF
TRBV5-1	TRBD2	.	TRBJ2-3	TGCGCCAGCAGCTTGTCGGGGACGGGAGGAAGGACAGATACGCAGTATTTT	CASSLSGTGGRTDTQYF
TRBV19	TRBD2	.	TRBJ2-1	TGTGCCAGTAGTATGGGTAGCGGGCCGTACAATGAGCAGTTCTTC	CASSMGSGPYNEQFF
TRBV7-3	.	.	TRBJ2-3	TGTGCCAGCAGCCCCTCGGGTACAGATACGCAGTATTTT	CASSPSGTDTQYF
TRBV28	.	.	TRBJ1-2	TGTGCCAGCAGTTTGCCGGACAGCCGAGGACGCGGCTACACCTTC	CASSLPDSRGRGYTF
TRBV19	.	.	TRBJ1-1	TGTGCCAGTAGCCCAAACGGGATGAACACTGAAGCTTTCTTT	CASSPNGMNTEAFF
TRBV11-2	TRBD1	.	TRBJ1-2	TGTGCCAGCAGCTCCCAGGGGGCACAGGGGCGGCCCACCTTC	CASSSQGAQGRPTF
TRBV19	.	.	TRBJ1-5	TGTGCCAGTATGGGAGGGTATAGCAATCAGCCCCAGCATTTT	CASMGGYSNQPQHF
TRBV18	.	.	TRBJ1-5	TGTGCCAGCTCACCAAACGGGGGACGCAATCAGCCCCAGCATTTT	CASSPNGGRNQPQHF
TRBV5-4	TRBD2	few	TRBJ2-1	TGTGCCAGCAGCTTCCCCACTAGCGGGAGTACAAATGAGCAGTTCTTC	CASSFPTSGSTNEQFF
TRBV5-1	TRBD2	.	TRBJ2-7	TGCGCCAGCAGCTTGGATGCGGGAGGCTGGGACGAGCAGTACTTC	CASSLDAGGWDEQYF
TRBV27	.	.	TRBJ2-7	TGTGCCAGCAGTTTACTGGAGGGCGAGCAGTACTTC	CASSLLEGEQYF
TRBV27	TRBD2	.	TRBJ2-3	TGTGCCAGCAGTTTCTCACGACTAGCGAGACTCACAGATACGCAGTATTTT	CASSFSRLARLTDTQYF
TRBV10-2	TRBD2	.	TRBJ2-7	TGCGCCAGCAGGAAGGGACTAGTCCCCCACGAGCAGTACTTC	CASRKGLVPHEQYF
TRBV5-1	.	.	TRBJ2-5	TGCGCCAGCAGCCGGCAGACAGGAGAAGAGACCCAGTACTTC	CASSRQTGEETQYF
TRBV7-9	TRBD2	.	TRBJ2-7	TGTTCCAGCAGCCCCCGACTAGCGGGAGGGTGGGAGCAGTACTTC	CSSSPRLAGGWEQYF
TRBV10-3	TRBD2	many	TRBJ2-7	TGTGCCATCGGCGACGGGACTAGCGGGAGAATCGAGTACTTC	CAIGDGTSGRIEYF
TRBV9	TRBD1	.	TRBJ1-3	TGTGCCAGCAGCCTAGGGGACAGCGGGTCTGGAAACACCATATATTTT	CASSLGDSGSGNTIYF
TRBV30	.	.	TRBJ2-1	TGTGCCTGGAGTCCGCGGGCTTACAATGAGCAGTTCTTC	CAWSPRAYNEQFF
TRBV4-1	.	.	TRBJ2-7	TGCGCCAGCAGCCAAGATCCCCATCAGCAGTACTTC	CASSQDPHQQYF
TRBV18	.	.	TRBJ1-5	TGTGCCAGCTCACCACTTACAGGGCGGGATCAGCCCCAGCATTTT	CASSPLTGRDQPQHF
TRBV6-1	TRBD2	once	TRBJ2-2	TGTGCCAGCAGTCTAGCGGGAGCTAACACCGGGGAGCTGTTTTTT	CASSLAGANTGELFF
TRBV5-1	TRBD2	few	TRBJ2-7	TGCGCCAGCAGCTTGATAACAGCGGGAGGGCCCGTCGAGCAGTACTTC	CASSLITAGGPVEQYF
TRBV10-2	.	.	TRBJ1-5	TGCGCCAGCAGTGCCAGGGATAGCAATCAGCCCCAGCATTTT	CASSARDSNQPQHF
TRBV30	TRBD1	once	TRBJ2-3	TGTGCCTGGAGTGGGGGACAGGGGAGTGCAGATACGCAGTATTTT	CAWSGGQGSADTQYF
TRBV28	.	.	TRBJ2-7	TGTGCCAGCAGTTTAAGAGGGGAGCAGTACTTC	CASSLRGEQYF
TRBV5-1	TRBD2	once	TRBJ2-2	TGCGCCAGCAGCCGCTCCACTAGCGGGAGCAAAACCGGGGAGCTGTTTTTT	CASSRSTSGSKTGELFF
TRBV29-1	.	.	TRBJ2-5	TGCAGCGTTGAGAGGAGGGAAGAGACCCAGTACTTC	CSVERREETQYF
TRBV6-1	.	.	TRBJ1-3	TGTGCCAGCAGTGAAGTCCCAGGAAAGGTACGGACTTCTGGAAACACCATATATTTT	CASSEVPGKVRTSGNTIYF
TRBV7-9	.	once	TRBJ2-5	TGTGCCAGCAGCTCGCGGGGTGGATGGGGGCAAGAGACCCAGTACTTC	CASSSRGGWGQETQYF
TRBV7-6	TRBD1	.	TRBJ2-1	TGTGCCAGCAGCCTCGGGACAGGGTTCTACAATGAGCAGTTCTTC	CASSLGTGFYNEQFF
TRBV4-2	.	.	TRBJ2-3	TGTGCCAGCAGCCAAGATTCCCAGGCAGATACGCAGTATTTT	CASSQDSQADTQYF
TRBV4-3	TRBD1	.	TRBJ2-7	TGCGCCAGCAGCCAAGAGGGCTCCGGGACAGCCTTCGGCGAGCAGTACTTC	CASSQEGSGTAFGEQYF
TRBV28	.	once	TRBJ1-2	TGTGCCAGCAGTTACCGGCGGGGCTATGGCTACACCTTC	CASSYRRGYGYTF
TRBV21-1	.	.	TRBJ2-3	TGTGCCAGCGGCGGGAGGGGGCGCATCACAGATACGCAGTATTTT	CASGGRGRITDTQYF
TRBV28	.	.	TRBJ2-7	TGTGCCAGCAGCCCCACCCTCGGGACTTTCTACTCCTACGAGCAGTACTTC	CASSPTLGTFYSYEQYF
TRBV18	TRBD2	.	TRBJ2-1	TGTGCCAGCTCACTCGGGACTAGCGGAACCTACAATGAGCAGTTCTTC	CASSLGTSGTYNEQFF
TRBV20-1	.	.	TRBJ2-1	TGCAGTGCTTTTCCCCTCAATGAGCAGTTCTTC	CSAFPLNEQFF
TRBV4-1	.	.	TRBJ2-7	TGCGCCAGCAGCCAAGAAGGAGGGGCACGGGAGCAGTACTTC	CASSQEGGAREQYF